The 12 T cell receptor beta chains below all came from one sample that was sequenced in a study of blood T cell repertoires in COVID-19. Method: immunoSEQ multiplex PCR; TCRdb's copy keeps in-frame clones and lacks some. Here the sample spans some 250,000 clones, over 75% being singletons. Sequencing was performed on peripheral blood. Every receptor here comes from a human donor in a cohort sampled during active COVID-19.

The V call is TRBV4-3, the J call TRBJ1-6, with D unclear. Germline V gene data show CDR1 as LGHNA and CDR2 as YSLEER. Deletions cut 1 base from V and 5 bases from J, with 12 bases between. The CDR3 sequence is 16 residues long. The CDR3 here is CASSQGVWRDNSPLHF. CDR3 DNA: TGCGCCAGCAGCCAAGGGGTCTGGCGGGATAATTCACCCCTCCACTTT.

V usage is TRBV12-3 or TRBV12-4 and J usage is TRBJ2-7; a weak D match, TRBD1 (5 bases). The V end was cut by 2 bases, the J end by 6 bases, with 11 bases between. The CDR3 totals 13 residues. The CDR3 coding sequence is TGTGCCAGCAGTTTAAGTCAGGGTAGCGAGCAGTACTTC. Amino acid sequence: CASSLSQGSEQYF.

The chain is built from TRBV5-1 and TRBJ1-2; TRBD1 agrees at 8 bases. Germline V gives CDR1 SGHRS, CDR2 YFSETQ. V trimming: 2 bases; J trimming: 7 bases; junction bases outside the gene matches: 10. CDR3 length equals 15 residues. The CDR3 reads CASSFRSDRASGYTF. The CDR3 bases are TGCGCCAGCAGCTTCCGATCGGACAGGGCTTCTGGCTACACCTTC. The whole variable domain, remainder taken from reference TRBV5-1 and TRBJ1-2, is KAGVTQTPRYLIKTRGQQVTLSCSPISGHRSVSWYQQTPGQGLQFLFEYFSETQRNKGNFPGRFSGRQFSNSRSEMNVSTLELGDSALYLCASSFRSDRASGYTFGSGTRLTVV.

This chain connects TRBV2 to TRBJ2-7, with 8 nucleotides matching TRBD1. Germline lookup yields CDR1 SNHLY and CDR2 FYNNEI. This CDR3 spans 12 amino acids. Trimming took 7 bases from V and 3 from J; bases not matched to a gene: 2. The CDR3 DNA is TGTGCCAGCACCGGACAGGGCTACGAGCAGTACTTC. Amino acids: CASTGQGYEQYF. Filled out from reference TRBV2 and TRBJ2-7, the complete variable domain reads EPEVTQTPSHQVTQMGQEVILRCVPISNHLYFYWYRQILGQKVEFLVSFYNNEISEKSEIFDDQFSVERPDGSNFTLKIRSTKLEDSAMYFCASTGQGYEQYFGPGTRLTVT.

This chain links TRBV6-6 with TRBJ1-1; no clear D gene. The CDR3 extends over 15 amino acids. The germline V and J ends were trimmed by 7 bases and 3 bases, with 18 bases remaining between them. Germline V gives CDR1 MNHNY, CDR2 SVGAGI (reference sequence). In nucleotides, the CDR3 is TGTGCCAGCACCCTCCCCCGGGGAGTGGACACTGAAGCTTTCTTT. Protein product: CASTLPRGVDTEAFF.

The V gene is TRBV6-2 or TRBV6-3, the J gene TRBJ1-2; possible D gene TRBD1, 6 bases. From germline, CDR1 is MNHEY and CDR2 SVGEGT. The V and J ends lost 5 bases and 7 bases respectively, with 11 bases between them. The CDR3 totals 12 residues. CDR3 residues: CASSPNRAGYTF. CDR3 DNA sequence: TGTGCCAGCAGTCCGAACAGGGCTGGCTACACCTTC.

This clone has only one observation. The chain uses TRBV11-3 and TRBJ2-7; no clear D. CDR1 is SGHNT, CDR2 YENEEA, per germline. The germline V and J ends were trimmed by 1 base and 0 bases, with 16 bases remaining between them. The CDR3 totals 17 residues. The DNA for the CDR3 is TGTGCCAGCAGCTTAGCCTTCCGGTCACCACCCTCCTACGAGCAGTACTTC. Translated, it gives CASSLAFRSPPSYEQYF.

This sequence joins TRBV28 and TRBJ2-7, with 7 bases fitting TRBD1. CDR3 size: 14 residues. The ends lost 4 bases at V and 6 bases at J; junction bases unmatched: 9. The germline V gene encodes CDR1 MDHEN and CDR2 SYDVKM. CDR3 in amino acids: CASSSRQGLGEQYF. CDR3 in DNA: TGTGCCAGCAGTTCTCGACAGGGTTTGGGCGAGCAGTACTTC.

This chain joins TRBV10-3 and TRBJ1-3; 10 bases line up with TRBD1. The germline CDR1 and CDR2 sequences are ENHRY and SYGVKD. The CDR3 runs 14 residues. The J segment lost 4 bases and the V segment lost 4 bases, leaving 1 base of the junction unmatched. The CDR3 is CAISGQGAGNTIYF. The CDR3 DNA sequence: TGTGCCATCAGTGGACAGGGGGCAGGAAACACCATATATTTT.

The chain is built from TRBV28 and TRBJ2-2; 10 bases are a match to TRBD2. Germline assignment: CDR1 MDHEN and CDR2 SYDVKM. Trimming removed 7 bases from V and 5 bases from J; junction bases left unmatched: 10. This CDR3 spans 16 amino acids. In DNA, the CDR3 is TGTGCCAGCAAGGCTAGCGGGAGCCTTAAGACCGGGGAGCTGTTTTTT. Its translation is CASKASGSLKTGELFF.

The CDR3 DNA follows: TGTGCCAGCAGGGGCGGGAGTCTATACGAGCAGTACTTC. It specifies CASRGGSLYEQYF. This chain uses TRBV2 with TRBJ2-7, with 7 bases aligning to TRBD2. The CDR3 has 13 amino acids. Per germline, CDR1 SNHLY and CDR2 FYNNEI. V gave up 6 bases and J gave up 4 bases; unmatched junction bases: 6.

The gene calls are TRBV10-3 and TRBJ2-5; TRBD2 is a possible D gene (5 bases). CDR3 length: 14 amino acids. Trimming left V 0 bases short and J 5 bases short, with 10 bases between. The germline CDR1 and CDR2 sequences are ENHRY and SYGVKD. The CDR3 DNA is TGTGCCATCAGTGAGTCGAGGGTGATGGAGACCCAGTACTTC. Translated: CAISESRVMETQYF.